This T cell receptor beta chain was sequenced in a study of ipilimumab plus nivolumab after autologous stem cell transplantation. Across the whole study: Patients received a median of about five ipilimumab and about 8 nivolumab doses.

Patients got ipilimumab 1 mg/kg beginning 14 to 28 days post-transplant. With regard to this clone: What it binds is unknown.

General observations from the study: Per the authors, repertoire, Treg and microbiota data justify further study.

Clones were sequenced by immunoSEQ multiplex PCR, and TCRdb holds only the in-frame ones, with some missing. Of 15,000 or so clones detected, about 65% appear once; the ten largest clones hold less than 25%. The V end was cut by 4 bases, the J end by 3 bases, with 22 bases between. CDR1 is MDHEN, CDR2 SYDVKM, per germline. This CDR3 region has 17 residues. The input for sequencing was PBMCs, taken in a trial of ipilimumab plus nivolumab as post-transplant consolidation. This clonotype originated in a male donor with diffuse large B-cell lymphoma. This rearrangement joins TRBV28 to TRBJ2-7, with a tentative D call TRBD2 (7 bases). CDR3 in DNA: TGTGCCAGCAGTTACCGCCCGGGGAGGGGGGCCCTCTACGAGCAGTACTTC. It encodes CASSYRPGRGALYEQYF. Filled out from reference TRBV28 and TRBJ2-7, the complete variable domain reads DVKVTQSSRYLVKRTGEKVFLECVQDMDHENMFWYRQDPGLGLRLIYFSYDVKMKEKGDIPEGYSVSREKKERFSLILESASTNQTSMYLCASSYRPGRGALYEQYFGPGTRLTVT.